Following are 21 T cell receptor beta chains from one sample sequenced in a study of blood T cell repertoires in COVID-19. Sequencing used immunoSEQ multiplex PCR; TCRdb keeps in-frame clones, though not all of them. The table lists 130,000 to 150,000 clones, over 80% of them singletons, with about 6.1% in the top ten. Sequencing used PBMCs or T cells enriched from blood (not recorded which). The receptors derive from a woman aged 40 to 49 who had recovered from COVID-19.

The chain employs TRBV29-1 and TRBJ2-2; 8 bases align to TRBD1. V trimming: 7 bases; J trimming: 2 bases; junction bases outside the gene matches: 3. This CDR3 spans 13 amino acids. Looked up from germline, CDR1 is SQVTM and CDR2 is ANQGSEA. The chain's CDR3 is CSGGQDNTGELFF. The DNA for the CDR3 is TGCAGCGGGGGACAGGATAACACCGGGGAGCTGTTTTTT.

The chain couples TRBV30 to TRBJ1-1; a weak D match, TRBD1 (5 bases). Trimming took off 5 bases at V and 2 bases at J, with 12 bases between the two ends. The CDR3 consists of 13 residues. CDR1 is GTSNPN and CDR2 is SVGIG in the germline V gene (reference sequence). This CDR3 is CAWGGGLNTEAFF. The CDR3 nucleotides are TGTGCCTGGGGGGGAGGCCTCAACACTGAAGCTTTCTTT.

The V gene is TRBV6-5, the J gene TRBJ1-2; D is unresolved. The CDR3 spans 13 residues. The germline gives CDR1 MNHEY, CDR2 SVGAGI. V gave up 2 bases and J gave up 5 bases, with 9 bases separating them. CDR3: CASSYEGSYGYTF. DNA for the CDR3: TGTGCCAGCAGTTACGAGGGTTCGTATGGCTACACCTTC.

The chain combines TRBV2 with TRBJ2-4; a possible D gene is TRBD1 (5 bases). V was pared by 4 bases and J by 8 bases, with 18 bases between. CDR1 and CDR2 (germline): SNHLY, FYNNEI. This CDR3 comprises 15 residues. This chain's CDR3 is CASSAGSLEGDIQYF. The CDR3 coding sequence is TGTGCCAGCAGTGCGGGCAGCCTTGAAGGGGACATTCAGTACTTC.

The rearrangement uses TRBV10-1 and TRBJ2-3, with TRBD2 matching 11 bases. J was trimmed by 10 bases and V by 2 bases; bases with no gene match: 2. Germline V gene sequence: CDR1 WNHNN, CDR2 SYGVQD (reference sequence). The CDR3 runs 13 residues. In nucleotides, the CDR3 is TGCGCCAGCAGTGAGGGTAGCGGGAGGGCGCAGTATTTT. Translation: CASSEGSGRAQYF.

This clone was counted a single time. The chain employs TRBV3-1 (or the pseudogene TRBV3-2) and TRBJ2-2; 12 bases agree with TRBD1. Looked up from germline, CDR1 is LGHDT and CDR2 is YNNKEL (reference sequence). V lost 3 bases to trimming and J lost 8 bases; unmatched junction nucleotides: 10. The CDR3 totals 17 residues. The DNA for the CDR3 is TGTGCCAGCAGCCACCACACCGGGACAGGGGGCTGGGGGGAGCTGTTTTTT. Its translation is CASSHHTGTGGWGELFF.

This chain connects TRBV19 to TRBJ1-2; D not resolved. V was clipped by 5 bases and J by 7 bases, with 14 bases between them. This CDR3 spans 13 amino acids. Germline V gives CDR1 LNHDA, CDR2 SQIVND (reference sequence). CDR3 loop: CASSDGIRRGYTF. Written as DNA, the CDR3 is TGTGCCAGTAGTGACGGGATCAGGCGTGGCTACACCTTC.

This clone appeared once. This chain joins TRBV28 and TRBJ2-3, with 12 bases matching TRBD2. This CDR3 is built from 18 residues. The V gene end was trimmed by 1 base and the J gene end by 0 bases; junction bases not matched to a gene: 5. CDR1 and CDR2 from the germline V gene are MDHEN and SYDVKM. CDR3 coding DNA: TGTGCCAGCAGTTTATACCCCGGACTAGCGGGGAGCACAGATACGCAGTATTTT. It codes for CASSLYPGLAGSTDTQYF.

The gene calls are TRBV5-8 and TRBJ2-1, with TRBD2 identical over 14 bases. The CDR3 loop spans 16 amino acids. Germline V gives CDR1 SGHTS, CDR2 YDEGEE. V trimming: 4 bases; J trimming: 6 bases; junction bases outside the gene matches: 6. The CDR3 is CASSPPGTSGSNEQFF. The CDR3 nucleotides read TGTGCCAGCAGCCCTCCCGGGACTAGCGGGAGCAATGAGCAGTTCTTC. Together with reference TRBV5-8 and TRBJ2-1, the CDR3 gives the full variable domain: EAGVTQSPTHLIKTRGQQATLRCSPISGHTSVYWYQQALGLGLQFLLWYDEGEERNRGNFPPRFSGRQFPNYSSELNVNALELEDSALYLCASSPPGTSGSNEQFFGPGTRLTVL.

The chain employs TRBV13 and TRBJ2-3; 8 nucleotides match TRBD1. Germline CDR1 PRHDT, CDR2 FYEKMQ (reference sequence). The CDR3 totals 14 residues. V lost 5 bases and J lost 5; bases outside the gene matches: 6. The CDR3 DNA follows: TGTGCCAGCAGCCCGAGGACAGGGCTAGATACGCAGTATTTT. It translates to CASSPRTGLDTQYF.

The chain links TRBV27 to TRBJ2-2; 12 bases align to TRBD2. After removal of 4 bases from V and 7 bases from J, the junction contained 1 base not matched to a gene. This CDR3 spans 14 amino acids. From germline, CDR1 is MNHEY and CDR2 SMNVEV (reference sequence). CDR3 DNA: TGTGCCAGCAGTTGGGGACTAGCGGGCGGGGAGCTGTTTTTT. Translated, it gives CASSWGLAGGELFF.

The rearrangement joins TRBV11-3 to TRBJ2-6; D unclear. This CDR3 is built from 15 residues. Trimming took 5 bases from V and 0 from J, leaving 8 bases between them. Germline CDR1 reads SGHNT; CDR2 reads YENEEA. The CDR3 DNA reads as TGTGCCAGCAGCCCCGGTGACTCTGGGGCCAACGTCCTGACTTTC. This encodes CASSPGDSGANVLTF.

CDR3 amino acids: CASSLTESEKLFF. CDR3 in DNA: TGTGCCAGCAGTTTGACGGAGAGTGAAAAACTGTTTTTT. The chain has TRBV27 and TRBJ1-4; D is uncertain. Trimming stripped 3 bases from V and 7 bases from J, with 9 bases between. The CDR3 spans 13 residues. Germline-derived CDR1 and CDR2 are MNHEY and SMNVEV (reference sequence).

The V call is TRBV14, the J call TRBJ2-3; the D gene is possibly TRBD2 (5 bases). Trimming removed 4 bases from V and 0 bases from J, with 11 bases in between. CDR3 length equals 15 residues. Germline CDR1 SGHDN, CDR2 FVKESK. This chain's CDR3 is CASSLRTSSTDTQYF. In DNA, the CDR3 is TGTGCCAGCAGCCTACGGACTTCGAGCACAGATACGCAGTATTTT. The variable domain in full, with the rest retrieved from reference TRBV14 and TRBJ2-3, is EAGVTQFPSHSVIEKGQTVTLRCDPISGHDNLYWYRRVMGKEIKFLLHFVKESKQDESGMPNNRFLAERTGGTYSTLKVQPAELEDSGVYFCASSLRTSSTDTQYFGPGTRLTVL.

CDR3 in amino acids: CATTPGGANTEAFF. The CDR3 bases are TGTGCCACCACCCCGGGGGGGGCGAACACTGAAGCTTTCTTT. The chain carries TRBV15 and TRBJ1-1, with D possibly matching TRBD1 (6 bases). CDR1 LNHNV and CDR2 YYDKDF come from the germline V gene (reference sequence). V was clipped by 7 bases and J by 1 base, with 13 bases between them. There are 14 residues in the CDR3.

The genes are TRBV2 and TRBJ2-3, with D perhaps TRBD2 (5 bases). The CDR3 is 15 amino acids. The V gene's germline CDR1 is SNHLY and CDR2 FYNNEI. The V end was cut by 6 bases, the J end by 2 bases, with 15 bases between. The DNA of the CDR3 is TGTGCCAGCAGGGACTTCTCCACCCCCACAGATACGCAGTATTTT. The encoded protein is CASRDFSTPTDTQYF.

In this sample, this clone turned up once. J is TRBJ1-1 and V is TRBV5-1; a possible D gene is TRBD1 (5 bases). Trimming removed 2 bases from V and 6 bases from J, with 11 bases in between. CDR1 is SGHRS and CDR2 is YFSETQ in the germline V gene. The CDR3 sequence is 13 residues long. CDR3 protein: CASSLRQGPEAFF. The CDR3 DNA reads TGCGCCAGCAGCTTAAGGCAGGGCCCTGAAGCTTTCTTT.

This chain joins TRBV6-5 and TRBJ2-7; tentatively, D is TRBD1 (6 bases). V was shortened by 6 bases and J by 1 base, with 16 bases between the two germline ends. The CDR3 is 15 residues long. Germline loops: CDR1 MNHEY, CDR2 SVGAGI. As DNA, the CDR3 is TGTGCCAGCAGCGTAACCGGGACAACTTCCTACGAGCAGTACTTC. Translating gives CASSVTGTTSYEQYF.

This clone was picked up one time. The chain joins TRBV19 to TRBJ1-1; D gene unclear. CDR1 LNHDA and CDR2 SQIVND come from the germline V gene (reference sequence). Between the trimmed V and J ends, which lost 4 bases and 7 bases, there was a span of 10 bases. The length of the CDR3 is 12 residues. CDR3 in DNA: TGTGCCAGTAGTAAACGTGAGAATGAAGCTTTCTTT. Its protein is CASSKRENEAFF.

This rearrangement joins TRBV12-3 or TRBV12-4 to TRBJ2-1; D remains unclear. V lost 3 bases and J 8 bases, leaving 11 bases between the germline ends. The CDR3 consists of 13 residues. This CDR3 is CASSLMPLDEQFF. In DNA form, the CDR3 reads TGTGCCAGCAGTTTGATGCCCCTAGATGAGCAGTTCTTC.

The J gene is TRBJ2-2, the V gene TRBV7-9, with TRBD1 as a possible D gene (6 bases). V gave up 1 base and J gave up 1 base, with 7 bases separating them. The CDR3 length is 15 residues. The germline gives CDR1 SEHNR, CDR2 FQNEAQ (reference sequence). The CDR3 DNA reads TGTGCCAGCAGCTTAGGACAGGTGAACACCGGGGAGCTGTTTTTT. This codes for CASSLGQVNTGELFF.